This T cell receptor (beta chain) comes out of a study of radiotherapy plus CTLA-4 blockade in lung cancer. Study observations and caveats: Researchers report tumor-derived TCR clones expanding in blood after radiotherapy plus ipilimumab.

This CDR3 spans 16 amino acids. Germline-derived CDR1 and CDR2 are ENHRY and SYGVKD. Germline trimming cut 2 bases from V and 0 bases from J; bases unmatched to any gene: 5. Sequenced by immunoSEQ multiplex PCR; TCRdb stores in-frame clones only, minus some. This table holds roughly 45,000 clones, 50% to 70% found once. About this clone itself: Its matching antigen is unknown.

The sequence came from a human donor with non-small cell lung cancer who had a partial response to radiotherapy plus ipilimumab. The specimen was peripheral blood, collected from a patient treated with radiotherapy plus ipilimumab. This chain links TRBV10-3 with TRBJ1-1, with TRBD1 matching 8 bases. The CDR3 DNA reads TGTGCCATCAGTGAGGGCAGGGGGCCGGTGAACACTGAAGCTTTCTTT. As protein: CAISEGRGPVNTEAFF.